This T cell receptor beta chain was retrieved from a study of blood T cell repertoires in COVID-19. About the research overall: Donors in the United States, Italy and Spain gave samples during acute or convalescent COVID-19.

How the authors handled the data: How many nucleated cells were present was estimated from reference gene primer amplification. Using immunoSEQ multiplex PCR, the repertoire was profiled, and TCRdb retains in-frame clones only, with some absent. D and trimming come from the DNA, and the V and J calls and clone size come from that table. The table lists about 220,000 clones, approximately 80% of them singletons, with about 13% in the top ten. From germline, CDR1 is MNHNS and CDR2 SASEGT. This CDR3 contains 16 residues. Losses at the gene ends were 0 bases for V and 6 bases for J; bases not matched to a gene: 7.

Sequencing used peripheral blood. The source is a human donor in a cohort sampled during active COVID-19. V and J are TRBV6-1 and TRBJ1-4; 7 bases line up with TRBD1. This CDR3 reads CASSEAVQGWDEKLFF. The DNA of the CDR3 is TGTGCCAGCAGTGAAGCTGTACAGGGGTGGGATGAAAAACTGTTTTTT.